This T cell receptor (beta chain) stems from a study of T-cell reconstitution after alpha-beta-depleted transplantation in children. Trimming cost V 2 bases and J 7 bases, with 7 bases left between them. The CDR3 covers 12 residues. The germline gives CDR1 KGHSH, CDR2 LQKENI. General observations from the study: Diversity and T-cell counts at one year after transplant derived mostly from new T cells. Reportedly, alpha-beta T cells present about two months post-transplant originated from several hundred expanded clones of graft origin.

A remark on this clonotype: Its antigen remains unidentified.

The TCRbeta library was prepared with unique molecular identifiers. From the PCR reads, TCRdb called clonotypes with MiXCR, one entry per CDR3 protein. This table holds about 580,000 distinct CDR3 sequences, more than 20% found once. The TCR sequence derives from a boy in the first two years of life who had a stem cell transplant for acute myeloid leukemia, so the T cells may come from the graft donor. V and J are TRBV18 and TRBJ2-3; no definite D call. Sequencing was performed on PBMCs, mostly from graft donor cells, taken 360 days after TCRalphabeta/CD19-depleted stem cell transplant. CDR3 nucleotides: TGTGCCAGCTCACCAGAGGCCTATACGCAGTATTTT. This encodes CASSPEAYTQYF.